Given below is one T cell receptor beta chain in context. Participants had their cohort set by participant-reported clinical history. Individuals in the exposed group had encountered a COVID-19 case within 2 weeks preceding study entry. This entry comes from a study of blood T cell repertoires in COVID-19. Germline assignment: CDR1 DFQATT and CDR2 SNEGSKA (reference sequence). This CDR3 has 15 amino acids. V was cut by 3 bases and J by 5 bases, with 18 bases left in between. Original processing methods: Estimation of nucleated cell counts was performed using reference gene primer amplification. Method: immunoSEQ multiplex PCR; TCRdb's copy keeps in-frame clones and lacks some. The V and J calls and the clone size are those of that table, but D and trimming were determined from the DNA. Of 240,000 or so clones listed, about nine tenths were seen once; the top ten hold 0.85% to 0.95%.

The receptor's source is a man aged 50-60 years who had been exposed to COVID-19. Input material: PBMCs or T cells enriched from blood (not recorded which). This chain connects TRBV20-1 to TRBJ2-3, with a tentative D call TRBD2 (5 bases). The CDR3 nucleotides read TGCAGTGCTAGTTTGGGCCAACAAGAGGGAGATACGCAGTATTTT. It yields the protein CSASLGQQEGDTQYF.